The 25 T cell receptor beta chains reported below all come from one sample, sequenced in a study of T cells in Graves' hyperthyroidism and ophthalmopathy. Amplified TCR beta CDR3 regions derived from RNA transcripts. TCR CDR3 underwent first-round RT-PCR with the HTBI primer set. TCRdb ran MiXCR on the multiplex PCR reads and lists one entry per CDR3 protein. Among nearly 600,000 distinct CDR3 sequences listed, approximately 13% were seen once. The sample taken for sequencing was blood. These receptors came from a woman aged 25 to 39 with Graves' hyperthyroidism that later progressed to Graves' ophthalmopathy.

This clonotype was found a few times. The chain joins TRBV16 to TRBJ1-4, with no clear D. Trimming removed 0 bases from V and 6 bases from J, with 8 bases in between. This CDR3 region has 14 residues. Germline lookup yields CDR1 KGHSY and CDR2 FQNENV. The CDR3 DNA is TGTGCCAGCAGCCAATCCGGCCCGGATGAAAAACTGTTTTTT. Translating it yields CASSQSGPDEKLFF.

In its sample, this clonotype was seen many times. The chain links TRBV12-3 or TRBV12-4 to TRBJ1-6; D not resolved. V lost 1 base, J lost 0 bases, and 13 bases lay in between. The CDR3 runs 18 residues. The DNA for the CDR3 is TGTGCCAGCAGTTTAGGGCATCCCCTTAGCTCCTATAATTCACCCCTCCACTTT. Its protein is CASSLGHPLSSYNSPLHF.

This clonotype has more than one count but fewer than ten. This rearrangement joins TRBV12-3 or TRBV12-4 to TRBJ1-2; D possibly corresponds to TRBD1 (6 bases). The CDR3 contains 14 residues. Deletions cut 2 bases from V and 6 bases from J, with 13 bases between. The CDR3 spells CASSLSGAWDGYTF. The CDR3 DNA reads TGTGCCAGCAGTTTATCAGGGGCATGGGATGGCTACACCTTC.

This clonotype occurred many times. The genes are TRBV24-1 and TRBJ1-6; no firm D call. There are 17 residues in the CDR3. V lost 5 bases to trimming and J lost 10 bases, with 23 bases between them. In germline, CDR1 is KGHDR, CDR2 SFDVKD. The CDR3 coding sequence is TGTGCCACCAGTGCCAGGACCGCCGAAGGACGTGGGTCACCCCTCCACTTT. This sequence encodes CATSARTAEGRGSPLHF.

A remark on this clonotype: Compared with germline, one end of the junction differs, possibly owing to a read error. The V call is TRBV2, the J call TRBJ1-1; D unclear. This CDR3 comprises 13 residues. Germline CDR1 and CDR2: SNHLY and FYNNEI. CDR3 sequence reads: CAGNRDVNAEAFF. The CDR3 region has the DNA TGTGCCGGGAACAGAGACGTGAACGCTGAAGCTTTCTTT.

This clonotype was recorded many times. The V call is TRBV7-2, the J call TRBJ2-3; 12 bases map to TRBD2. V was pared by 5 bases and J by 4 bases, with 13 bases of the junction left unmatched. CDR1 and CDR2 (germline): SGHTA, FQGNSA. The CDR3 extends over 18 amino acids. CDR3 loop: CASSPQSSGRGPADTQYF. CDR3 nucleotides: TGTGCCAGCAGCCCTCAGTCTAGCGGGAGGGGCCCGGCAGATACGCAGTATTTT.

V is TRBV6-2 or TRBV6-3 and J is TRBJ1-3; D is unresolved. Trimming removed 6 bases at V and 0 bases at J, with 12 bases between. CDR1 is MNHEY and CDR2 is SVGEGT in the germline V gene. The CDR3 loop spans 15 amino acids. The DNA for the CDR3 is TGTGCCAGCAGATACGGGCAGTACTCTGGAAACACCATATATTTT. It specifies CASRYGQYSGNTIYF.

The J gene is TRBJ2-7, the V gene TRBV5-4; D possibly corresponds to TRBD2 (6 bases). The V gene's germline CDR1 is SGHNT and CDR2 YYREEE (reference sequence). The V and J ends lost 3 bases and 0 bases respectively, with 16 bases between them. The CDR3 has 16 residues. The DNA of the CDR3 is TGTGCCAGCAGCTGGGGTAGCGGAGTGAGCTCCTACGAGCAGTACTTC. As protein: CASSWGSGVSSYEQYF.

In its sample, this clonotype was seen many times. The CDR3 is CASSYYTGELFF. CDR3 DNA sequence: TGTGCCAGCAGTTACTACACCGGGGAGCTGTTTTTT. The chain employs TRBV12-3 or TRBV12-4 and TRBJ2-2; no clear D. Deletions cut 4 bases from V and 3 bases from J, with 3 bases between. The CDR3 consists of 12 residues.

This clonotype was picked up many times. The chain carries TRBV28 and TRBJ1-6; perhaps TRBD1 as D (5 bases). The CDR3 contains 18 residues. Germline V gene data show CDR1 as MDHEN and CDR2 as SYDVKM. Trimming stripped 6 bases from V and 0 bases from J, with 18 bases between. CDR3 DNA: TGTGCCAGCAGCCTCCCGCAGGGCCTTAGCTCCTATAATTCACCCCTCCACTTT. This translates into CASSLPQGLSSYNSPLHF.

This clonotype was detected many times. J is TRBJ2-3 and V is TRBV7-3; 13 bases match TRBD2. The CDR3 loop spans 18 amino acids. Germline V gene data show CDR1 as SGHTA and CDR2 as FQGTGA. V was clipped by 5 bases and J by 2 bases; unmatched bases: 10. In nucleotides, the CDR3 is TGTGCCAGCAGCCACACATGGACTAGCGGGAGAGACACAGATACGCAGTATTTT. Translated, it gives CASSHTWTSGRDTDTQYF.

This clonotype was counted between two and nine times. The genes are TRBV9 and TRBJ2-3; D remains ambiguous. V lost 0 bases and J 2 bases, leaving 13 bases between the germline ends. The CDR3 runs to 16 residues. Germline V gene sequence: CDR1 SGDLS, CDR2 YYNGEE. The CDR3 DNA reads TGTGCCAGCAGCGTAGCTTGGGATCTGGACACAGATACGCAGTATTTT. Its translation is CASSVAWDLDTDTQYF.

This clonotype has a count of ten or more. The chain links TRBV27 to TRBJ2-5, with 8 positions matching TRBD1. Germline CDR1 reads MNHEY; CDR2 reads SMNVEV (reference sequence). The trim removed 3 bases at V and 2 bases at J, leaving 2 bases unmatched. The CDR3 loop spans 14 amino acids. Written as DNA, the CDR3 is TGTGCCAGCAGTTTCAGGGGGCTGCAAGAGACCCAGTACTTC. Protein: CASSFRGLQETQYF.

This clonotype was detected many times. The chain has TRBV6-1 and TRBJ1-1; TRBD1 might be the D (6 bases). The CDR3 loop spans 13 amino acids. Trimming removed 6 bases at V and 4 bases at J, with 12 bases between. In germline, CDR1 is MNHNS, CDR2 SASEGT. The CDR3 spells CASRDSAITEAFF. The CDR3 DNA reads as TGTGCCAGCAGGGACAGCGCCATCACTGAAGCTTTCTTT.

This clonotype was picked up many times. The rearrangement links TRBV29-1 to TRBJ2-3, with TRBD1 identical over 9 bases. Unmatched junction bases numbered 4, after V lost 7 bases and J lost 2 bases. Germline CDR1 and CDR2: SQVTM and ANQGSEA. The CDR3 contains 13 residues. The CDR3 DNA is TGCAGCGCAGACAGGGGGATCACAGATACGCAGTATTTT. This gives the protein CSADRGITDTQYF.

Ten or more counts support this clonotype. The V call is TRBV20-1, the J call TRBJ1-1; D may be TRBD1 (5 bases). This CDR3 is built from 17 residues. V was shortened by 0 bases and J by 0 bases, with 17 bases between the two germline ends. Germline loops: CDR1 DFQATT, CDR2 SNEGSKA (reference sequence). The CDR3 DNA sequence: TGCAGTGCTAGAGATCCAGGGTTCGGACGTTTGAACACTGAAGCTTTCTTT. It specifies CSARDPGFGRLNTEAFF.

This clonotype was seen ten or more times. The V and J genes are TRBV2 and TRBJ1-1, with D maybe TRBD1 (6 bases). The CDR3 length is 17 residues. Trimming shortened V by 5 bases and J by 3 bases, and 22 bases separated the two germline ends. CDR1 and CDR2 from the germline V gene are SNHLY and FYNNEI. CDR3 in amino acids: CASSLVQGGIRDTEAFF. The CDR3 nucleotides are TGTGCCAGCAGTCTTGTACAGGGAGGTATCAGGGACACTGAAGCTTTCTTT.

V is TRBV14 and J is TRBJ2-1; D is perhaps TRBD2 (6 bases). The CDR3 spans 17 residues. CDR1 and CDR2 from the germline V gene are SGHDN and FVKESK. With 4 bases removed from V and 0 bases from J, the gap between germline ends came to 16 bases. In DNA form, the CDR3 reads TGTGCCAGCAGCCCGGGGGTTGCGGGAATCTCCTACAATGAGCAGTTCTTC. It codes for CASSPGVAGISYNEQFF.

This clonotype was counted once. This rearrangement joins TRBV11-2 to TRBJ2-1; 9 nucleotides match TRBD1. V lost 5 bases and J lost 15; bases outside the gene matches: 11. CDR3 length equals 13 residues. CDR1 is SGHAT, CDR2 FQNNGV, per germline. CDR3 bases: TGTGCCAGCAGCAACCCACCGGGACAGGGACTGTTCTTC. It is translated as CASSNPPGQGLFF.

This clonotype was observed a handful of times. The CDR3, as DNA: TGCGCCAGCAGCCAAGACGAGCGGGAGGCTTACAATGAGCAGTTCTTC. As protein: CASSQDEREAYNEQFF. The J gene is TRBJ2-1, the V gene TRBV4-3, with TRBD2 identical over 9 bases. The J segment lost 4 bases and the V segment lost 0 bases, leaving 4 bases of the junction unmatched. Looked up from germline, CDR1 is LGHNA and CDR2 is YSLEER. This CDR3 is built from 16 residues.

This clonotype was recorded many times. This chain joins TRBV9 and TRBJ1-5; D may be TRBD1 (6 bases). Per germline, CDR1 SGDLS and CDR2 YYNGEE. V was trimmed by 7 bases and J by 4 bases, leaving 12 bases between them. The CDR3 length is 13 residues. CDR3 protein: CASGKGVNQPQHF. DNA for the CDR3: TGTGCCAGCGGGAAGGGGGTGAATCAGCCCCAGCATTTT.

This clonotype was counted at least ten times. V is TRBV2 and J is TRBJ2-7; 12 bases agree with TRBD1. With 6 bases clipped from V and 6 bases from J, the junction kept 6 bases outside the gene matches. From germline, CDR1 is SNHLY and CDR2 FYNNEI. This CDR3 comprises 14 residues. CDR3 DNA sequence: TGTGCCAGCAGGCCGGGACAGGGGGCCCCCGAGCAGTACTTC. Protein: CASRPGQGAPEQYF.

This chain connects TRBV20-1 to TRBJ2-5; D gene uncertain. V was shortened by 6 bases and J by 0 bases, with 14 bases between the two germline ends. The germline V gene encodes CDR1 DFQATT and CDR2 SNEGSKA (reference sequence). This CDR3 is built from 14 residues. The CDR3 loop reads CSASARNNQETQYF. CDR3 DNA sequence: TGCAGTGCCAGCGCGCGCAATAACCAAGAGACCCAGTACTTC.

The chain links TRBV30 to TRBJ1-1, with D perhaps matching TRBD1 (5 bases). Germline lookup yields CDR1 GTSNPN and CDR2 SVGIG (reference sequence). The CDR3 extends over 14 amino acids. Trimming shortened V by 2 bases and J by 2 bases, and 12 bases separated the two germline ends. CDR3 sequence reads: CAWSMWGTNTEAFF. The CDR3 coding sequence is TGTGCCTGGAGTATGTGGGGGACCAACACTGAAGCTTTCTTT.

This clonotype came up many times. This sequence joins TRBV18 and TRBJ2-1, with unresolved D. This CDR3 region has 14 residues. Germline V CDR1 and CDR2: KGHSH, LQKENI. Trimming pared 6 bases from V and 6 bases from J, leaving 15 bases between. CDR3 nucleotide sequence: TGTGCCAGCTCTCAAACAACTTACCCCAATGAGCAGTTCTTC. This gives the protein CASSQTTYPNEQFF.